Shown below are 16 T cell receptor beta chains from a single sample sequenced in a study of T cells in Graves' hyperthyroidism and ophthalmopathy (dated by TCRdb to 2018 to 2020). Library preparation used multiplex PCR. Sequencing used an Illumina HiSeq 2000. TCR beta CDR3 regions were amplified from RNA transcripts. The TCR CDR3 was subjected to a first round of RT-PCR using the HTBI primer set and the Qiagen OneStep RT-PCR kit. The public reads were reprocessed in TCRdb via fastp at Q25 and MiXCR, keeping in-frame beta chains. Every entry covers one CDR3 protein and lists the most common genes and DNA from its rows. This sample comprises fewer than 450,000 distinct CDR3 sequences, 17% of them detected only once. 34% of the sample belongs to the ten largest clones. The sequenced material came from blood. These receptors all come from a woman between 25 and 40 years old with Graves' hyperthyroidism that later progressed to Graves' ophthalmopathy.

The CDR3 loop reads CASSRAETQYF. CDR3 sequence (DNA): TGTGCCAGCTCAAGGGCAGAGACCCAGTACTTC. V gene TRBV18 combines with J gene TRBJ2-5; D is unresolved. V dropped 5 bases and J dropped 4 bases, with 5 bases sitting between them. Germline CDR1 KGHSH, CDR2 LQKENI. This CDR3 region has 11 residues.

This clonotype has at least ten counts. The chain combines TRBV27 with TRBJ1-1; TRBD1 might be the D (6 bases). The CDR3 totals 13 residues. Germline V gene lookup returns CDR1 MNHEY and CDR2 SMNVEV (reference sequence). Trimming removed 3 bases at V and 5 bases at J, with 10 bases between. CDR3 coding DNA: TGTGCCAGCAGTTTGACAACAGGGACTGAAGCTTTCTTT. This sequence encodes CASSLTTGTEAFF.

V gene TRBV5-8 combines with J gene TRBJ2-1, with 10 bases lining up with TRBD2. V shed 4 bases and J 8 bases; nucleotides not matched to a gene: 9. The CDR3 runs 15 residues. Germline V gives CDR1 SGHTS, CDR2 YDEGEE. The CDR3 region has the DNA TGTGCCAGCAGCGTCGGGACTAGCGCGGGGGATGAGCAGTTCTTC. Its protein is CASSVGTSAGDEQFF.

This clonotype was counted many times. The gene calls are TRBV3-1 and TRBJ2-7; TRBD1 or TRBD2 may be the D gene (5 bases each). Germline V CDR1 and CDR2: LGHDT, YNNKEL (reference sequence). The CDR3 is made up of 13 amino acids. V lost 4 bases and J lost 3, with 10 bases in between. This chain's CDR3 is CASSPRDGYEQYF. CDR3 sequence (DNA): TGTGCCAGCAGCCCCAGGGACGGCTACGAGCAGTACTTC.

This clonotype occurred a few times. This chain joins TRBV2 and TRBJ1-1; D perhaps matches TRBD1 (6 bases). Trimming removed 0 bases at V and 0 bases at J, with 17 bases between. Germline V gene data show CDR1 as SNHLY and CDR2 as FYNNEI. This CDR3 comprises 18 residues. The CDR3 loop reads CASSEALRGASLNTEAFF. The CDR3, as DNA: TGTGCCAGCAGTGAAGCGCTTAGGGGGGCGTCGTTGAACACTGAAGCTTTCTTT.

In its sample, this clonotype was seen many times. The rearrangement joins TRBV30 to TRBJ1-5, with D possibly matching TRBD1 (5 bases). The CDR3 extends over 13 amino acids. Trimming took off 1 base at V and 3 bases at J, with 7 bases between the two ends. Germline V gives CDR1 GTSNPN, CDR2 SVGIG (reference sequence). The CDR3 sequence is CAWSGGDNQPQHF. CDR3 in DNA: TGTGCCTGGAGTGGAGGGGACAATCAGCCCCAGCATTTT.

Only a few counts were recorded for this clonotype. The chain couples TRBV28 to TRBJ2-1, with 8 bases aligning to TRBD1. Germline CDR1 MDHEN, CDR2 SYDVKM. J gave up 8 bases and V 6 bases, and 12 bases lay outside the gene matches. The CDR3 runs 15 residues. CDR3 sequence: CASRNRQGRSDEQFF. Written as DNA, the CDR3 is TGTGCCAGCAGGAACCGACAGGGGAGAAGCGATGAGCAGTTCTTC.

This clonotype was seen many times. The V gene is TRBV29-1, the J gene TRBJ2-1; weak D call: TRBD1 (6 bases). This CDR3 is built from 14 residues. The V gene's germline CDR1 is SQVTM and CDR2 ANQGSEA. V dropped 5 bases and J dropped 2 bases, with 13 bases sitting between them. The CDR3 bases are TGCAGCGTTCATTACAGGGATACCTACAATGAGCAGTTCTTC. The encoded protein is CSVHYRDTYNEQFF.

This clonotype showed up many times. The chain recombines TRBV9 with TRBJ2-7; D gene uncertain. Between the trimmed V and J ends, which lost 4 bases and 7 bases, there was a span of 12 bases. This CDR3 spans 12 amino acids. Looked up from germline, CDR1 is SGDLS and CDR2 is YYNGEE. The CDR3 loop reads CASSSDSREQYF. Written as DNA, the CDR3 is TGTGCCAGCAGCTCTGATTCTAGGGAGCAGTACTTC.

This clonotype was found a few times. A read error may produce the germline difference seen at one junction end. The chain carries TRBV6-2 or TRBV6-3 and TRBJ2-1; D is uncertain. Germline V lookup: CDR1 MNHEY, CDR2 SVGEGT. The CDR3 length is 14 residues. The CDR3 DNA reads TGTGCCAGCAGTCACTCGGAAGGAAACAATGAGCAGTTCTTC. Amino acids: CASSHSEGNNEQFF.

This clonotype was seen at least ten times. The CDR3: CASSSYGQKNTEAFF. CDR3 in DNA: TGCGCCAGCAGCTCCTACGGACAGAAGAACACTGAAGCTTTCTTT. This chain uses TRBV5-1 with TRBJ1-1; D may be TRBD1 (6 bases). Trimming took off 3 bases at V and 1 base at J, with 13 bases between the two ends. This CDR3 comprises 15 residues. The germline gives CDR1 SGHRS, CDR2 YFSETQ.

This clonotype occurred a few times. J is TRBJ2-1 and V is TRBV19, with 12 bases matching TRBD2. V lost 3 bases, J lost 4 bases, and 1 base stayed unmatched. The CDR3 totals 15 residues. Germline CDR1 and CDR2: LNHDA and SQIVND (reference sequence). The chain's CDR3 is CASSMLAGGYNEQFF. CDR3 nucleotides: TGTGCCAGTAGTATGCTAGCGGGAGGGTACAATGAGCAGTTCTTC.

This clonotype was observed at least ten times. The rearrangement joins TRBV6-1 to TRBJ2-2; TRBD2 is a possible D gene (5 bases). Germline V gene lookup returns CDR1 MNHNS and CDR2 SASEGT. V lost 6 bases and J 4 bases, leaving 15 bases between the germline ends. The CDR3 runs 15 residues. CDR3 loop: CASSRSRSGTGELFF. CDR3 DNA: TGTGCCAGCAGCCGAAGTCGGAGCGGCACCGGGGAGCTGTTTTTT.

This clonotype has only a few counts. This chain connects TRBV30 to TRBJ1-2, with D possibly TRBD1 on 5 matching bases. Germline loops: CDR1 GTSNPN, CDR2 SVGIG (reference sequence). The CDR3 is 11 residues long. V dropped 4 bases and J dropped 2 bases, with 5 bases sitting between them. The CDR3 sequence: CAWNRNYGYTF. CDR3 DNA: TGTGCCTGGAACAGGAACTATGGCTACACCTTC.

CDR3 nucleotides: TGTGCCAGCAGCTTAGGCCTAGCGGGAGTCGCGACCCAGTACTTC. Amino acids: CASSLGLAGVATQYF. The gene calls are TRBV11-3 and TRBJ2-5; TRBD2 matches 10 bases. The CDR3 runs 15 residues. The germline CDR1 and CDR2 sequences are SGHNT and YENEEA. With 1 base clipped from V and 7 bases from J, the junction kept 6 bases outside the gene matches. Together with reference TRBV11-3 and TRBJ2-5, the CDR3 gives the full variable domain: EAGVVQSPRYKIIEKKQPVAFWCNPISGHNTLYWYLQNLGQGPELLIRYENEEAVDDSQLPKDRFSAERLKGVDSTLKIQPAELGDSAVYLCASSLGLAGVATQYFGPGTRLLVL.

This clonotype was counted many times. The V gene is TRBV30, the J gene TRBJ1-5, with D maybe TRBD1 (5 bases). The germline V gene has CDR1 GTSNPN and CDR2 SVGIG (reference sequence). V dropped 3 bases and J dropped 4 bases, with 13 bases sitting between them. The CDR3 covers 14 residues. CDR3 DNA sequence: TGTGCCTGGAGCTCGGGGGGAGTGAATCAGCCCCAGCATTTT. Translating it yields CAWSSGGVNQPQHF.